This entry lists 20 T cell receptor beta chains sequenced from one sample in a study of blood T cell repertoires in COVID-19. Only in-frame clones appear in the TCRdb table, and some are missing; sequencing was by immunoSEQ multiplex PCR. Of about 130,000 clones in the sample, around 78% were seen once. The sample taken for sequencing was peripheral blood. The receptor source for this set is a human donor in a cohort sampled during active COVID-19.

CDR3 protein: CASSFNSFSLGAGESYEQYF. The CDR3 DNA sequence: TGCGCCAGCAGCTTCAATTCCTTTAGTCTAGGGGCGGGGGAATCCTACGAGCAGTACTTC. The chain recombines TRBV5-1 with TRBJ2-7; 7 nucleotides line up with TRBD2. This CDR3 is built from 20 residues. In germline, CDR1 is SGHRS, CDR2 YFSETQ. The V and J ends lost 2 bases and 1 base, in that order; junction bases with no gene match: 21.

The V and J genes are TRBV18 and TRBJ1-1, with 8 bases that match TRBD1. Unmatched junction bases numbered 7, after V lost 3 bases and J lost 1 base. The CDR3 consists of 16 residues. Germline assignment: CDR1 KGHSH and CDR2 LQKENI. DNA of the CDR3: TGTGCCAGCTCACCGACAGGGGTTGGAGCGAACACTGAAGCTTTCTTT. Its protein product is CASSPTGVGANTEAFF.

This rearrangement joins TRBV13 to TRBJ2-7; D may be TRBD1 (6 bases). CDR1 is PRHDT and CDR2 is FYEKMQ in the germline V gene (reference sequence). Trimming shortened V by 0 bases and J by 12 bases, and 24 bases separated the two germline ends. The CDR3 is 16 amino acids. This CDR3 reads CASSLGGETGLPQPYF. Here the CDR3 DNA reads TGTGCCAGCAGCTTAGGCGGAGAGACAGGCCTTCCTCAGCCGTACTTC.

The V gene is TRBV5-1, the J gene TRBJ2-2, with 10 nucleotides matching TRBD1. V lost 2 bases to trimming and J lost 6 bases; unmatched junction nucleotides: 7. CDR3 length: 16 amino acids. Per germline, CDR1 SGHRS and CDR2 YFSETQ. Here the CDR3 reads CASSLLPGQGPGELFF. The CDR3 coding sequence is TGCGCCAGCAGCTTACTACCGGGACAGGGGCCCGGGGAGCTGTTTTTT. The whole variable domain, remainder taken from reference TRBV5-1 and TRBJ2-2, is KAGVTQTPRYLIKTRGQQVTLSCSPISGHRSVSWYQQTPGQGLQFLFEYFSETQRNKGNFPGRFSGRQFSNSRSEMNVSTLELGDSALYLCASSLLPGQGPGELFFGEGSRLTVL.

In nucleotides, the CDR3 is TGTGCCAGCAGTTACACAGCAGGGGGCGGGCAGCCCCAGCATTTT. Translated: CASSYTAGGGQPQHF. The chain has TRBV6-6 and TRBJ1-5; 8 nucleotides line up with TRBD1. This CDR3 is 15 amino acids long. The germline CDR1 and CDR2 sequences are MNHNY and SVGAGI (reference sequence). The J segment lost 7 bases and the V segment lost 2 bases, leaving 7 bases of the junction unmatched.

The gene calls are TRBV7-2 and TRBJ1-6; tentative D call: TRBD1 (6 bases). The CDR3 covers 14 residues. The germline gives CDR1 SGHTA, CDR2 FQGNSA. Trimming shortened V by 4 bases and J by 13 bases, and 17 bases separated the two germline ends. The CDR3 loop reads CASSYEQGPEPLHF. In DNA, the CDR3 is TGTGCCAGCAGCTACGAACAGGGTCCTGAGCCCCTCCACTTT.

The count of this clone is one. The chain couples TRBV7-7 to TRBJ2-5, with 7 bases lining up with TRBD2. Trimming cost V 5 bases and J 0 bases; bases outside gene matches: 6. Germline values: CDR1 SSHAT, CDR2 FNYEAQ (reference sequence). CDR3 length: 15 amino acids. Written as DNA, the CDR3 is TGTGCCAGCAGCCCCGGGCTAGCGGACCAAGAGACCCAGTACTTC. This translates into CASSPGLADQETQYF.

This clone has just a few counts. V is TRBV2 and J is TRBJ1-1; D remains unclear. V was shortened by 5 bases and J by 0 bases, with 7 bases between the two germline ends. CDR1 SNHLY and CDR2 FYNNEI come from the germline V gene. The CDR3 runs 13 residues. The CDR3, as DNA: TGTGCCAGCAGTCTAGTAGTGAACACTGAAGCTTTCTTT. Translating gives CASSLVVNTEAFF.

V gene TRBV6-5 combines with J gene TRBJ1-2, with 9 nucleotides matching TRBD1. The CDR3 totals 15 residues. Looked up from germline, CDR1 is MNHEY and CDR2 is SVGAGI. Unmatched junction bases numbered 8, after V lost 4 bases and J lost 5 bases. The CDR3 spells CASSSAGTGNYGYTF. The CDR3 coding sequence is TGTGCCAGCAGTTCTGCCGGGACAGGGAATTATGGCTACACCTTC.

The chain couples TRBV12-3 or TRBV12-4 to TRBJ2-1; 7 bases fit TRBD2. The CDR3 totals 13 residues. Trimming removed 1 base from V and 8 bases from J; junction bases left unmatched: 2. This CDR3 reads CASSLGGRDEQFF. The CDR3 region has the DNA TGTGCCAGCAGTTTAGGGGGGAGGGATGAGCAGTTCTTC.

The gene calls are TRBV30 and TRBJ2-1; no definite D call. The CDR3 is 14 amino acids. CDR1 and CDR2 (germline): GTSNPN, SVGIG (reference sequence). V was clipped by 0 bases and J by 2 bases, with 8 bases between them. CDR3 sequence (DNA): TGTGCCTGGAGTGTAATAGACACCTACAATGAGCAGTTCTTC. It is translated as CAWSVIDTYNEQFF.

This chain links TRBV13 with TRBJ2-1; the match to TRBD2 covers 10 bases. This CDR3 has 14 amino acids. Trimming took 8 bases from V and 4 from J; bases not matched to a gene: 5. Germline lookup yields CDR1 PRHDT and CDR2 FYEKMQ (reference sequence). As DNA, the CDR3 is TGTGCCAGCCGCTCAGCGGGGGGGTACAATGAGCAGTTCTTC. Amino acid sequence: CASRSAGGYNEQFF.

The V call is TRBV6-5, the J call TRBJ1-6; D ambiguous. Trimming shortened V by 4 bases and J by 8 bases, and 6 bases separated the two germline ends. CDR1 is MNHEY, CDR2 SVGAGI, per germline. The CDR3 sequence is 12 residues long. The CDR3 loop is CASSSRYSPLHF. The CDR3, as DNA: TGTGCCAGCAGTTCCCGGTATTCACCCCTCCACTTT.

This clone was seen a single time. Here the CDR3 DNA reads TGTGCCAGTAGTATCGTCGGCAGGGGATACGAGCAGTACTTC. It translates to CASSIVGRGYEQYF. This chain links TRBV19 with TRBJ2-7, with D possibly matching TRBD1 (6 bases). V was clipped by 3 bases and J by 4 bases, with 13 bases between them. Per germline, CDR1 LNHDA and CDR2 SQIVND (reference sequence). The CDR3 is 14 residues long.

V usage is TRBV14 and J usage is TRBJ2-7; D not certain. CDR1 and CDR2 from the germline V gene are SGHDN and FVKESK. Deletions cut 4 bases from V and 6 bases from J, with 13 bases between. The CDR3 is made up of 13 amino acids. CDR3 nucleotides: TGTGCCAGCAGCCCTTCAGCTGGGCTCGAGCAGTACTTC. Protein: CASSPSAGLEQYF.

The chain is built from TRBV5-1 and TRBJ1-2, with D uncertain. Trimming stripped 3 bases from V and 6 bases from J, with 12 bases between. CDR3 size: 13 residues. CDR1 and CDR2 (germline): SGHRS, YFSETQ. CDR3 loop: CASSYEGADGYTF. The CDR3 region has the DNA TGCGCCAGCAGCTACGAGGGAGCTGATGGCTACACCTTC.

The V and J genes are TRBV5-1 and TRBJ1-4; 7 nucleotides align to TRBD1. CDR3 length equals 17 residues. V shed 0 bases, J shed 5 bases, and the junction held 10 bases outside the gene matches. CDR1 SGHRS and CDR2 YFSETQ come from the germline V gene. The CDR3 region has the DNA TGCGCCAGCAGCTTGGCTCCAGGGACAGCCCAAAATGAAAAACTGTTTTTT. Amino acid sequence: CASSLAPGTAQNEKLFF.

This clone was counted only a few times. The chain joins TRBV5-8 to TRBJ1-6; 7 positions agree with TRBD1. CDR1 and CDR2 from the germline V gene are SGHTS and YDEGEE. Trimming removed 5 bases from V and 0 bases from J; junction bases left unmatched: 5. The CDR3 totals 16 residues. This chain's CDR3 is CASRTQGTSYNSPLHF. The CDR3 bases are TGTGCCAGCAGGACACAGGGGACCTCCTATAATTCACCCCTCCACTTT.

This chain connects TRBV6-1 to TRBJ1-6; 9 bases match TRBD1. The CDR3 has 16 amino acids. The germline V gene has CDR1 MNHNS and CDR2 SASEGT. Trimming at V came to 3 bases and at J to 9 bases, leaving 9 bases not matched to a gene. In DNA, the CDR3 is TGTGCCAGCAGTGAGCTGGACAGGGGATATGGTTCACCCCTCCACTTT. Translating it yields CASSELDRGYGSPLHF.

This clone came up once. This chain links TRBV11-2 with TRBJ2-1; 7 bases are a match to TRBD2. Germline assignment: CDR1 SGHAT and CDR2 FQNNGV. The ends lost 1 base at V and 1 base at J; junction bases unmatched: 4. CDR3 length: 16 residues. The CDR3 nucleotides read TGTGCCAGCAGCTTAGTCGGGGGGAGATCCTACAATGAGCAGTTCTTC. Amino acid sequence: CASSLVGGRSYNEQFF.